This entry is about one T cell receptor (beta chain). Its target is not known. Oncomine TCR Beta short-read sequencing was applied to DNA from cultured CD4+ T cells. In this case, cultured CD4+ T cells provided the extracted genomic DNA. TCRdb redid the calling of the PCR reads with MiXCR, one entry per CDR3 protein. Seen here are roughly 8,500 distinct CDR3 sequences, around 60% observed once, and the top ten hold more than 30%. The data originate from a study of vaccination and CD4 T cells after COVID-19. Study-wide points: A nonsignificant rise from roughly 22 to 38 was seen in the median number of SARS-CoV-2-reactive clonotypes.

Germline assignment: CDR1 SGHAT and CDR2 FQNNGV. Trimming took 4 bases from V and 6 from J; bases not matched to a gene: 14. CDR3 length: 16 residues. Specified treatment: roughly ten-day PBMC culture with coronavirus spike peptide pools or control peptides (ViraFEST assay). The chain is built from TRBV11-2 and TRBJ1-1, with 7 bases matching TRBD1. The clonotype comes from a human donor who had recovered from COVID-19. Sequencing input: CD4+ T cells from blood, cultured in vitro. The CDR3 here is CASSSQLGQPSAEAFF. The DNA for the CDR3 is TGTGCCAGCAGCTCCCAACTGGGACAGCCGTCCGCTGAAGCTTTCTTT. Looking up the rest from reference TRBV11-2 and TRBJ1-1 gives the full variable domain: EAGVAQSPRYKIIEKRQSVAFWCNPISGHATLYWYQQILGQGPKLLIQFQNNGVVDDSQLPKDRFSAERLKGVDSTLKIQPAKLEDSAVYLCASSSQLGQPSAEAFFGQGTRLTVV.